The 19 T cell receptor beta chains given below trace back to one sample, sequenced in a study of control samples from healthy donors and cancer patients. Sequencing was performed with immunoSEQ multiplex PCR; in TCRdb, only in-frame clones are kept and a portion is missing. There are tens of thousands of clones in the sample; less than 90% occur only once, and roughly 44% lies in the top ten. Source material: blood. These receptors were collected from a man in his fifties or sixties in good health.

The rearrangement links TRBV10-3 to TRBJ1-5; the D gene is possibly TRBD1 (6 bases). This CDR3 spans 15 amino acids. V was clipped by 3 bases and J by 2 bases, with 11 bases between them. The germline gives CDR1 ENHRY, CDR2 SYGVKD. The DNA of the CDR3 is TGTGCCATCAGTGAACAGTCAGGGGGCAATCAGCCCCAGCATTTT. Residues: CAISEQSGGNQPQHF.

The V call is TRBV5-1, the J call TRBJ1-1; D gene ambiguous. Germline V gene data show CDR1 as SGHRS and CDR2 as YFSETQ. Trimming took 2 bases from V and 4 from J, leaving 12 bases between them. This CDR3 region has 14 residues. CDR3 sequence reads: CASSFAQVGTEAFF. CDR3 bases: TGCGCCAGCAGCTTTGCCCAAGTGGGCACTGAAGCTTTCTTT.

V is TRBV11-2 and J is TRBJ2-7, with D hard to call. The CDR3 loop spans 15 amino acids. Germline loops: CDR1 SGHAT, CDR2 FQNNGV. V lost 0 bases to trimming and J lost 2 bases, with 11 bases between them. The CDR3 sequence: CASSLDYGRAYEQYF. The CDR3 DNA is TGTGCCAGCAGCTTAGATTACGGCCGCGCCTACGAGCAGTACTTC.

The chain's CDR3 is CASSQNTVGDTVNEKLFF. The CDR3 nucleotides are TGCGCCAGCAGCCAAAACACAGTCGGGGATACAGTTAATGAAAAACTGTTTTTT. The chain carries TRBV4-3 and TRBJ1-4; unclear D gene. Germline CDR1 LGHNA, CDR2 YSLEER. CDR3 length equals 18 residues. The V end lost 2 bases, the J end lost 4 bases, and 20 bases lay between the germline ends.

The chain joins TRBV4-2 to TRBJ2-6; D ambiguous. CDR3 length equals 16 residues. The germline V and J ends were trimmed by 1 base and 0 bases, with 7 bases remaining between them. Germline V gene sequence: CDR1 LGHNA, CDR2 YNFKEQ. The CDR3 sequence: CASSQVLASGANVLTF. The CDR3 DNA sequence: TGTGCCAGCAGCCAAGTCCTTGCCTCTGGGGCCAACGTCCTGACTTTC.

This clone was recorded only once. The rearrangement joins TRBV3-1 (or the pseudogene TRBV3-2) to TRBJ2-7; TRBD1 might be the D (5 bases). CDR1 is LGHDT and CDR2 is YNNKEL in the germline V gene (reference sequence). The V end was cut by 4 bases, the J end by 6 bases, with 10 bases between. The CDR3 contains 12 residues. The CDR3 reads CASSPGHREQYF. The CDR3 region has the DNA TGTGCCAGCAGCCCCGGACACCGCGAGCAGTACTTC.

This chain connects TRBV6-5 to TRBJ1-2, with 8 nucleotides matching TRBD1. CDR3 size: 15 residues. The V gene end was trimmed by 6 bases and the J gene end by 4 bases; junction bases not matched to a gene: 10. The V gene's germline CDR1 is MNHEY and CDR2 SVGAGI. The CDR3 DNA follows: TGTGCCAGCAGCCCCCAGGCAGGGGGCCTCTATGGCTACACCTTC. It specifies CASSPQAGGLYGYTF.

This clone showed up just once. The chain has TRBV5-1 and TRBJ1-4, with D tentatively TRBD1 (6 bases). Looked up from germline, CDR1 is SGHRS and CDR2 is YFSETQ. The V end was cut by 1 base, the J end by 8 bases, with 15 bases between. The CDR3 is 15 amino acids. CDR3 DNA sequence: TGCGCCAGCAGCTTGTGGGGACAAGGATCCGAAAAACTGTTTTTT. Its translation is CASSLWGQGSEKLFF.

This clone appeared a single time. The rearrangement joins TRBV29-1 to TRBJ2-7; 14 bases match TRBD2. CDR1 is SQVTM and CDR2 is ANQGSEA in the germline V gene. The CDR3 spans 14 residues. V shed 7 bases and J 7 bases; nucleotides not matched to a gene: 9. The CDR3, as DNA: TGCAGCGCACGACTAGCGGGAGGGCCGAATGAGCAGTACTTC. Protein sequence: CSARLAGGPNEQYF.

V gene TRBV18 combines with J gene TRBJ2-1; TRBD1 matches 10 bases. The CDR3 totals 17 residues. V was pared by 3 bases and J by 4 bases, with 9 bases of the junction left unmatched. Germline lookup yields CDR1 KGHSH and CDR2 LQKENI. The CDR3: CASSPGQGPPAYNEQFF. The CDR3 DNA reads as TGTGCCAGCTCACCGGGACAGGGGCCTCCAGCGTACAATGAGCAGTTCTTC.

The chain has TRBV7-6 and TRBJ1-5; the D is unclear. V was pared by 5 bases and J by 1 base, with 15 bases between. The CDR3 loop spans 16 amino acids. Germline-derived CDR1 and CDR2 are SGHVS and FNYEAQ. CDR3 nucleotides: TGTGCCAGCAGCCGACTAGCGGCTAACAGCAATCAGCCCCAGCATTTT. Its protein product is CASSRLAANSNQPQHF.

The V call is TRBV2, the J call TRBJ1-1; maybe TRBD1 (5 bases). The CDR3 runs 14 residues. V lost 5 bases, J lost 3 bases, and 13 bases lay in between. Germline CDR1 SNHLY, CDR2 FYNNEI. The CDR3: CASSHQGEYTEAFF. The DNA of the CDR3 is TGTGCCAGCAGTCACCAGGGAGAATACACTGAAGCTTTCTTT.

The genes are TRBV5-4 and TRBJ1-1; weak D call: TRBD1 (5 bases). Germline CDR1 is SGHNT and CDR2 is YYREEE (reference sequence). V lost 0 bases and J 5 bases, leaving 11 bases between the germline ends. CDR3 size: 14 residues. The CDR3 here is CASSLAGTYTEAFF. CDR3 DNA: TGTGCCAGCAGCTTGGCGGGGACTTATACTGAAGCTTTCTTT.

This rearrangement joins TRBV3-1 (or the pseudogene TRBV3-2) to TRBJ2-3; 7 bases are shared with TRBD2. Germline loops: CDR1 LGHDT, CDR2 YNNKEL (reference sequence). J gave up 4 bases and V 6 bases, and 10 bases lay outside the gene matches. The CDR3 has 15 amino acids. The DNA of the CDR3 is TGTGCCAGCAGTCAAATTGACGGGGGGTCAGATACGCAGTATTTT. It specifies CASSQIDGGSDTQYF.

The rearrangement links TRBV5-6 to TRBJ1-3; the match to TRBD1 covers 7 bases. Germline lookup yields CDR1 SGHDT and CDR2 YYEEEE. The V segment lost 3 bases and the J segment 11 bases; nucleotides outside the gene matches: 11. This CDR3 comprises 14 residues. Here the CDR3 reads CASSWTGLQWAIYF. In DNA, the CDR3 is TGTGCCAGCAGCTGGACAGGCTTGCAGTGGGCCATATATTTT.

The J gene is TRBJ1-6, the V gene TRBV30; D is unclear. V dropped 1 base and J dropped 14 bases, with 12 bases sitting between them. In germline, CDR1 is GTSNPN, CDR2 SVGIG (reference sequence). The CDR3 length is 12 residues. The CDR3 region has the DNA TGTGCCTGGAGTGCCTCAAAAGTAACCCTCCACTTT. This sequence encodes CAWSASKVTLHF.

For the CDR3, the DNA is TGTGCCAGCACCCGGGGGGTCTATGGCTACACCTTC. Translation: CASTRGVYGYTF. The genes are TRBV5-6 and TRBJ1-2; TRBD1 might be the D (5 bases). V was trimmed by 6 bases and J by 4 bases, leaving 10 bases between them. Germline V gives CDR1 SGHDT, CDR2 YYEEEE. This CDR3 spans 12 amino acids.

The CDR3 reads CASSQELWEMAYNEQFF. For the CDR3, the DNA is TGTGCCAGCAGCCAAGAATTGTGGGAGATGGCATACAATGAGCAGTTCTTC. The chain uses TRBV4-2 and TRBJ2-1; D might be TRBD2 (5 bases). This CDR3 comprises 17 residues. Germline V gene data show CDR1 as LGHNA and CDR2 as YNFKEQ. The V and J ends lost 0 bases and 4 bases respectively, with 16 bases between them.

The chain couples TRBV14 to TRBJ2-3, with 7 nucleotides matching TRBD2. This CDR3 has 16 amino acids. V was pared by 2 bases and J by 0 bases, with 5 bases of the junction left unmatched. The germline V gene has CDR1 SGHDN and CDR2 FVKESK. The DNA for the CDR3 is TGTGCCAGCAGCCAATTTCCCGGGAGGAGCACAGATACGCAGTATTTT. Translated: CASSQFPGRSTDTQYF.